The 18 T cell receptor beta chains below all came from one sample that was sequenced in a study of cytomegalovirus exposure and HLA in healthy donors. The PCR made use of 60 Vbeta and 13 Jbeta primers. Here immunoSEQ multiplex PCR was the method, and the copy in TCRdb shows in-frame clones only, minus some. The sample records around 30,000 clones, 35% to 50% being singletons. Sequencing was performed on PBMCs. Receptor source: a woman in her 50s in good health and CMV-seronegative.

This clone was picked up a small number of times. The gene calls are TRBV2 and TRBJ1-5, with no clear D. V lost 3 bases and J 3 bases, leaving 9 bases between the germline ends. This CDR3 has 14 amino acids. The germline CDR1 and CDR2 sequences are SNHLY and FYNNEI. CDR3 in DNA: TGTGCCAGCAGTGAGGGGAGTAACAATCAGCCCCAGCATTTT. Residues: CASSEGSNNQPQHF.

J is TRBJ2-3 and V is TRBV11-2, with a weak D call TRBD2 (5 bases). The CDR3 runs to 15 residues. The V end lost 1 base, the J end lost 0 bases, and 8 bases lay between the germline ends. Germline values: CDR1 SGHAT, CDR2 FQNNGV. CDR3 region: CASSLVGGSTDTQYF. In DNA form, the CDR3 reads TGTGCCAGCAGCTTAGTTGGCGGGAGCACAGATACGCAGTATTTT.

V and J are TRBV29-1 and TRBJ2-7; D remains unclear. The ends were cut back, 0 bases at V and 4 bases at J, with 4 bases in the middle. Germline V gene sequence: CDR1 SQVTM, CDR2 ANQGSEA. The CDR3 extends over 11 amino acids. CDR3 sequence reads: CSVEDRYEQYF. The CDR3 coding sequence is TGCAGCGTTGAAGACAGGTACGAGCAGTACTTC.

The genes are TRBV18 and TRBJ1-5, with D unclear. V shed 1 base and J shed 5 bases, with 9 bases lying between them. The CDR3 spans 14 residues. Germline assignment: CDR1 KGHSH and CDR2 LQKENI. The DNA for the CDR3 is TGTGCCAGCTCACCACGGGCTTCTCATCAGCCCCAGCATTTT. Translating it yields CASSPRASHQPQHF.

The chain combines TRBV19 with TRBJ2-1, with D hard to call. Germline loops: CDR1 LNHDA, CDR2 SQIVND (reference sequence). The CDR3 length is 13 residues. V was cut by 1 base and J by 5 bases, with 6 bases left in between. The CDR3 bases are TGTGCCAGTAGTATAGTGTCAAACAATGAGCAGTTCTTC. Residues: CASSIVSNNEQFF. Supplemented by reference TRBV19 and TRBJ2-1, the full variable domain reads DGGITQSPKYLFRKEGQNVTLSCEQNLNHDAMYWYRQDPGQGLRLIYYSQIVNDFQKGDIAEGYSVSREKKESFPLTVTSAQKNPTAFYLCASSIVSNNEQFFGPGTRLTVL.

The sample holds a few counts of this clone. The chain combines TRBV28 with TRBJ2-5; D is undetermined. The CDR3 runs 13 residues. The germline V gene encodes CDR1 MDHEN and CDR2 SYDVKM. The V end lost 3 bases, the J end lost 4 bases, and 9 bases lay between the germline ends. As DNA, the CDR3 is TGTGCCAGCAGTTTGGGTAGCCCAGAGACCCAGTACTTC. Encoded protein: CASSLGSPETQYF.

This clone was seen only once. The chain links TRBV5-1 to TRBJ2-7, with 9 nucleotides matching TRBD2. V gave up 5 bases and J gave up 0 bases; unmatched junction bases: 6. In germline, CDR1 is SGHRS, CDR2 YFSETQ. The CDR3 runs to 15 residues. The CDR3, as DNA: TGCGCCAGCAGGCCCGTTAGCGGGAGCTCCTACGAGCAGTACTTC. Protein product: CASRPVSGSSYEQYF.

V and J are TRBV30 and TRBJ2-5; 12 bases fit TRBD2. The DNA end lines up better with TRBJ2-7; the J call may be wrong. This CDR3 is 13 amino acids long. Germline CDR1 GTSNPN, CDR2 SVGIG (reference sequence). In DNA, the CDR3 is TGTGCCTGGAAACTAGCGGGAGGCTACGAGCAGTACTTC. Protein product: CAWKLAGGYEQYF.

The chain couples TRBV7-2 to TRBJ2-7; 7 bases are shared with TRBD1. CDR1 is SGHTA and CDR2 is FQGNSA in the germline V gene. The trim removed 6 bases at V and 5 bases at J, leaving 13 bases unmatched. The CDR3 covers 15 residues. The CDR3 loop reads CASSLNGQELNEQYF. The CDR3 DNA follows: TGTGCCAGCAGTCTCAACGGACAGGAGTTAAACGAGCAGTACTTC. The full variable domain, rest sourced from reference TRBV7-2 and TRBJ2-7, is GAGVSQSPSNKVTEKGKDVELRCDPISGHTALYWYRQSLGQGLEFLIYFQGNSAPDKSGLPSDRFSAERTGGSVSTLTIQRTQQEDSAVYLCASSLNGQELNEQYFGPGTRLTVT.

The CDR3 loop is CAWSRDSGGNTIYF. CDR3 in DNA: TGTGCCTGGAGTCGGGACTCGGGTGGAAACACCATATATTTT. V gene TRBV30 combines with J gene TRBJ1-3; D might be TRBD1 (5 bases). The CDR3 has 14 residues. Between the trimmed V and J ends, which lost 2 bases and 3 bases, there was a span of 11 bases. Germline assignment: CDR1 GTSNPN and CDR2 SVGIG (reference sequence).

The chain is built from TRBV7-2 and TRBJ2-1; 9 bases agree with TRBD1. In germline, CDR1 is SGHTA, CDR2 FQGNSA. This CDR3 is 16 amino acids long. Losses at the gene ends were 1 base for V and 7 bases for J; bases not matched to a gene: 8. The DNA for the CDR3 is TGTGCCAGCAGCTTAGGCGGGACAGGGACCTTAAATGAGCAGTTCTTC. Translating it yields CASSLGGTGTLNEQFF.

The chain uses TRBV7-2 and TRBJ2-2; 8 positions agree with TRBD1. The junction had 4 bases not matched to a gene; V was cut back by 3 bases and J by 7 bases. Germline CDR1 is SGHTA and CDR2 is FQGNSA. The CDR3 is made up of 14 amino acids. For the CDR3, the DNA is TGTGCCAGCAGCTTCCAGGGGGCAGGCGGGGAGCTGTTTTTT. This sequence encodes CASSFQGAGGELFF.

The chain uses TRBV6-1 and TRBJ1-1; unclear D gene. CDR3 size: 13 residues. Germline V CDR1 and CDR2: MNHNS, SASEGT. V lost 8 bases to trimming and J lost 6 bases, with 16 bases between them. Here the CDR3 DNA reads TGTGCCAGCCTGACTGGCACAAAGGCTGAAGCTTTCTTT. This encodes CASLTGTKAEAFF.

This clone was seen more than once but under ten times. The CDR3 is CASSPQTVSSYNEQFF. CDR3 sequence (DNA): TGCGCCAGCAGCCCCCAGACTGTGAGCTCCTACAATGAGCAGTTCTTC. This rearrangement joins TRBV5-1 to TRBJ2-1; D unclear. The CDR3 runs to 16 residues. Germline V gives CDR1 SGHRS, CDR2 YFSETQ. V lost 4 bases and J lost 0, with 14 bases in between.

The rearrangement joins TRBV12-5 to TRBJ2-1; TRBD2 agrees at 8 bases. The CDR3 has 15 amino acids. Germline trimming cut 2 bases from V and 4 bases from J; bases unmatched to any gene: 4. Per germline, CDR1 LGHNT and CDR2 FRNRAP. The CDR3 region is CASGLPSGGYNEQFF. Here the CDR3 DNA reads TGTGCTAGTGGTTTGCCCAGCGGGGGATACAATGAGCAGTTCTTC.

The chain recombines TRBV7-2 with TRBJ2-1, with 11 bases lining up with TRBD2. The V gene's germline CDR1 is SGHTA and CDR2 FQGNSA. This CDR3 is built from 16 residues. The ends lost 1 base at V and 4 bases at J; junction bases unmatched: 3. The CDR3 sequence is CASSLGGLAVYNEQFF. The CDR3 bases are TGTGCCAGCAGCTTAGGGGGACTAGCGGTATACAATGAGCAGTTCTTC.

The gene calls are TRBV19 and TRBJ1-5; 10 bases fit TRBD1. Germline V gene data show CDR1 as LNHDA and CDR2 as SQIVND (reference sequence). The V and J ends lost 10 bases and 1 base, in that order; junction bases with no gene match: 7. The CDR3 has 15 amino acids. The CDR3: CATDQTGGSNQPQHF. CDR3 coding DNA: TGTGCCACAGATCAGACAGGGGGCAGCAATCAGCCCCAGCATTTT.

CDR3 loop: CASSFNRGFPYEQYF. In nucleotides, the CDR3 is TGTGCCAGCAGCTTCAACAGGGGGTTTCCCTACGAGCAGTACTTC. The chain employs TRBV5-8 and TRBJ2-7, with 8 bases that match TRBD1. The CDR3 sequence is 15 residues long. CDR1 SGHTS and CDR2 YDEGEE come from the germline V gene. The trim removed 2 bases at V and 2 bases at J, leaving 6 bases unmatched.